These 5 T cell receptor beta chains came from one sample sequenced in a study of PD-1 blockade in mismatch repair-deficient tumors. Produced via immunoSEQ multiplex PCR; TCRdb's table is partial and in-frame only. Among 60,000 to 75,000 clones, about 87% were seen once, and the ten largest hold over 11%. The sample in question was peripheral blood, obtained 52 weeks after starting pembrolizumab. The receptors stem from an adult with mismatch repair-deficient cancer.

The CDR3 DNA follows: TGTGCCAGCAGCTCGAGCGGGAGAAACACCGGGGAGCTGTTTTTT. Protein product: CASSSSGRNTGELFF. V is TRBV11-3 and J is TRBJ2-2, with TRBD2 matching 8 bases. The CDR3 runs 15 residues. V dropped 4 bases and J dropped 2; count of bases not matched to a gene: 3. Looked up from germline, CDR1 is SGHNT and CDR2 is YENEEA.

This chain uses TRBV4-1 with TRBJ1-4; 12 bases match TRBD1. The CDR3 has 18 amino acids. V lost 2 bases, J lost 7 bases, and 11 bases stayed unmatched. CDR1 is MGHRA, CDR2 YSYEKL, per germline. The CDR3 DNA sequence: TGCGCCAGCAGCCAAACGAGGGACAGGGGGCATTCGGGTGAAAAACTGTTTTTT. Amino acid sequence: CASSQTRDRGHSGEKLFF.

The chain combines TRBV19 with TRBJ1-1, with D possibly matching TRBD1 (6 bases). The CDR3 has 15 residues. V lost 6 bases and J lost 4, with 18 bases in between. Per germline, CDR1 LNHDA and CDR2 SQIVND (reference sequence). The CDR3 region is CASSFGGGRGTEAFF. The DNA of the CDR3 is TGTGCCAGTAGCTTCGGGGGGGGCCGGGGCACTGAAGCTTTCTTT.

The CDR3 is CASSLEVSSSRGEAFF. In nucleotides, the CDR3 is TGTGCCAGCAGCTTAGAAGTCTCGAGCAGCAGGGGTGAAGCTTTCTTT. The V and J genes are TRBV7-9 and TRBJ1-1; D might be TRBD1 (6 bases). Germline V gene data show CDR1 as SEHNR and CDR2 as FQNEAQ (reference sequence). Trimming cost V 1 base and J 7 bases, with 19 bases left between them. This CDR3 has 16 residues.

The chain recombines TRBV19 with TRBJ2-7; the match to TRBD1 covers 9 bases. The V segment lost 5 bases and the J segment 3 bases; nucleotides outside the gene matches: 8. The germline CDR1 and CDR2 sequences are LNHDA and SQIVND (reference sequence). The CDR3 is 15 residues long. The CDR3 sequence is CASSWGTGSHYEQYF. CDR3 DNA: TGTGCCAGTAGTTGGGGGACAGGGTCCCACTACGAGCAGTACTTC.